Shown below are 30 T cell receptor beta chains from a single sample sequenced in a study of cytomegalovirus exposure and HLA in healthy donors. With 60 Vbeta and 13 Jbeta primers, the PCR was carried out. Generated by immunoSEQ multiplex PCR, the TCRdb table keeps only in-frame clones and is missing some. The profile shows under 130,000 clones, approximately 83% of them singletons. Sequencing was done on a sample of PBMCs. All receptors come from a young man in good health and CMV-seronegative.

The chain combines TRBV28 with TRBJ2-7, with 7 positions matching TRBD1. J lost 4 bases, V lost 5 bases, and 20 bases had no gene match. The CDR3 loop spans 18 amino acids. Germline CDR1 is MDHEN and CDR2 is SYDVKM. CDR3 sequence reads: CASSLGRFRTGFHYEQYF. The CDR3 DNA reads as TGTGCCAGCAGTCTGGGAAGATTTCGGACAGGTTTTCATTACGAGCAGTACTTC.

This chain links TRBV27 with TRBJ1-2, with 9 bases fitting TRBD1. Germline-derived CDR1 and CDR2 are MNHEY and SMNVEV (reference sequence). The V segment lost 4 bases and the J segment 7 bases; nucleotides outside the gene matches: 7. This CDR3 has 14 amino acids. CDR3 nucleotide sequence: TGTGCCAGCAGTTGTACAGGGGGCGTTTGTGGCTACACCTTC. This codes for CASSCTGGVCGYTF.

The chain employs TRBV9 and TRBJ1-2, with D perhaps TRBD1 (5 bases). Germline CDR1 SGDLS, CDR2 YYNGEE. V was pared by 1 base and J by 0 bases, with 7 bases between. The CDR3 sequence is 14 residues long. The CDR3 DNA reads TGTGCCAGCAGCGTAACGGACACTAACTATGGCTACACCTTC. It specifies CASSVTDTNYGYTF.

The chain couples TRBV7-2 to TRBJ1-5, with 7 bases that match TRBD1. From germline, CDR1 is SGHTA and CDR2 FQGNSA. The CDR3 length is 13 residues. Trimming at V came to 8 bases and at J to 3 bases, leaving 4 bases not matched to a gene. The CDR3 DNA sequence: TGTGCCAGCCAGGGGGGTGCCAATCAGCCCCAGCATTTT. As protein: CASQGGANQPQHF.

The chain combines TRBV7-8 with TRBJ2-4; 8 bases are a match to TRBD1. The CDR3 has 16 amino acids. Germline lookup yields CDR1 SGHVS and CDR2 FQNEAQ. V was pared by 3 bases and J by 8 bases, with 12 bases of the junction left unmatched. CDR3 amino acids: CASSFRAGGAQDIQYF. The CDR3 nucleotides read TGTGCCAGCAGCTTTAGGGCAGGGGGCGCCCAGGACATTCAGTACTTC.

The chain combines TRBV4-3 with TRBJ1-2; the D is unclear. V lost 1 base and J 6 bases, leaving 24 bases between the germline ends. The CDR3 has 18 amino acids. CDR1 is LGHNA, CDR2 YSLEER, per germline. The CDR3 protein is CASSQARPPLRLYNGYTF. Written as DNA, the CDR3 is TGCGCCAGCAGCCAAGCAAGGCCCCCTTTGAGGCTTTACAATGGCTACACCTTC.

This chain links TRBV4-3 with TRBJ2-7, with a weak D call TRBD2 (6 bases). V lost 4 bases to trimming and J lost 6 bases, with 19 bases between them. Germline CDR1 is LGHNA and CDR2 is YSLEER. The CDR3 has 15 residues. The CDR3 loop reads CASSPYSSSVGEQYF. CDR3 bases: TGCGCCAGCAGCCCATACTCTTCTAGCGTTGGCGAGCAGTACTTC.

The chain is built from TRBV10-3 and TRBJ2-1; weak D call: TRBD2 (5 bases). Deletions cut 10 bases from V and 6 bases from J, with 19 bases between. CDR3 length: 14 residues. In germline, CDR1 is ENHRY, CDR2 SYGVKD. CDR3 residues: CATLPQSGGNEQFF. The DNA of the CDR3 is TGTGCCACCTTACCCCAGTCCGGAGGCAATGAGCAGTTCTTC.

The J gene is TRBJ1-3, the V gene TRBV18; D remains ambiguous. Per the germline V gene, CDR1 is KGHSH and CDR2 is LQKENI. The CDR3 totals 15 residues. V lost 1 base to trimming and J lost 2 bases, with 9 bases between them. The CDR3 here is CASSPRGSTGNTIYF. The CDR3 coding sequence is TGTGCCAGCTCACCACGCGGCAGCACTGGAAACACCATATATTTT.

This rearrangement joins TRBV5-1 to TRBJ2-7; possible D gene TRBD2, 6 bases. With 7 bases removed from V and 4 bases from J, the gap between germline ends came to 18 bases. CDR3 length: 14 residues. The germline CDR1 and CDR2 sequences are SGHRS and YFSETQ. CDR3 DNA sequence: TGCGCCAGCTCGGGAGCCCCCGGCAGGTACGAGCAGTACTTC. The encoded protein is CASSGAPGRYEQYF.

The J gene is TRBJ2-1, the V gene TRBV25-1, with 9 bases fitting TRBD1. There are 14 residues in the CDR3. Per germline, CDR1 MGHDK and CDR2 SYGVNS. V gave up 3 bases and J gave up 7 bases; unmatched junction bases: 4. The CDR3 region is CASSDPGQGNEQFF. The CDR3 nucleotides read TGTGCCAGCAGTGATCCTGGACAGGGGAATGAGCAGTTCTTC.

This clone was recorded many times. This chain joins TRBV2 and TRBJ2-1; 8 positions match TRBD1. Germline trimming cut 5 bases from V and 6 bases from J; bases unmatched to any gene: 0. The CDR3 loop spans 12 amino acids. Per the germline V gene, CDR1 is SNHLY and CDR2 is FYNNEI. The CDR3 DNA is TGTGCCAGCAGTACAGGGGGCAATGAGCAGTTCTTC. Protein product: CASSTGGNEQFF.

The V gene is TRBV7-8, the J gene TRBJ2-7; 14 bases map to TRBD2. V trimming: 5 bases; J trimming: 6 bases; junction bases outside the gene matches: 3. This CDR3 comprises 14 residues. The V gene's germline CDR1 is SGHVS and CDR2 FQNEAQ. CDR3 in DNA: TGTGCCAGCAGCCCGGGACTAGCGGGAGCCGAGCAGTACTTC. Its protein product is CASSPGLAGAEQYF.

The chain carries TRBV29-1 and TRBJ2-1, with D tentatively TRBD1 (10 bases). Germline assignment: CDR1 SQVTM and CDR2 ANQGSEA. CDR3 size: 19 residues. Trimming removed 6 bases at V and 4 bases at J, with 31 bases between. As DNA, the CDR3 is TGCAGCGTCGAGACAGGGGGCGAGGGACTAGCTACCAGTTACAATGAGCAGTTCTTC. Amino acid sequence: CSVETGGEGLATSYNEQFF.

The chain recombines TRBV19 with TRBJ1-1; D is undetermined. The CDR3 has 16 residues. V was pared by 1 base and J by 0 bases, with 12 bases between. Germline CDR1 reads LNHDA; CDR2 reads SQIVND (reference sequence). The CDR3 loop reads CASSIGTAPMNTEAFF. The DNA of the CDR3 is TGTGCCAGTAGTATAGGCACAGCTCCCATGAACACTGAAGCTTTCTTT.

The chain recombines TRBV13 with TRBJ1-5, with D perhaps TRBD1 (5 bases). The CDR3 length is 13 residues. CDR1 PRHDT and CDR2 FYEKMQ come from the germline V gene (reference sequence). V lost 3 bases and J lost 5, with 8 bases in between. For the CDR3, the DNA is TGTGCCAGCAGCTTCTCCAGGGATCAGCCCCAGCATTTT. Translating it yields CASSFSRDQPQHF.

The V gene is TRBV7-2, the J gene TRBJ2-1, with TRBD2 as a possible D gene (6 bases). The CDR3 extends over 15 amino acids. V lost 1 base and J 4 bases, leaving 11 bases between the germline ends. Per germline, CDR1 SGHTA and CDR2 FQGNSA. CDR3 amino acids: CASSLDAAGYNEQFF. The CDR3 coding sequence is TGTGCCAGCAGCTTAGACGCGGCGGGGTACAATGAGCAGTTCTTC. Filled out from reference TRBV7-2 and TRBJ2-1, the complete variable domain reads GAGVSQSPSNKVTEKGKDVELRCDPISGHTALYWYRQSLGQGLEFLIYFQGNSAPDKSGLPSDRFSAERTGGSVSTLTIQRTQQEDSAVYLCASSLDAAGYNEQFFGPGTRLTVL.

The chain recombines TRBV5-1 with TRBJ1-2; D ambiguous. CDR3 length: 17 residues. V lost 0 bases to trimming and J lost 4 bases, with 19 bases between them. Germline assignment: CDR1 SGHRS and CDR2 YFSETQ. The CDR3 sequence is CASSLAPVQSEVYGYTF. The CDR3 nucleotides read TGCGCCAGCAGCTTGGCCCCAGTGCAGTCTGAGGTCTATGGCTACACCTTC.

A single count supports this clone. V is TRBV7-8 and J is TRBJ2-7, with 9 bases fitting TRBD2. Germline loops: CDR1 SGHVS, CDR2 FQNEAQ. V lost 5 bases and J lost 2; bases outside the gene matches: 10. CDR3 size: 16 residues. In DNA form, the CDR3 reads TGTGCCAGCAGCCACTATAGCGGGAGAGGAGCCTACGAGCAGTACTTC. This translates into CASSHYSGRGAYEQYF.

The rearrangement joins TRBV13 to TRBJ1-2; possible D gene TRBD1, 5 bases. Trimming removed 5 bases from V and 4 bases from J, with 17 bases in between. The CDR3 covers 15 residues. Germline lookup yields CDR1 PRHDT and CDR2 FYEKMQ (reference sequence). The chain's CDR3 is CASSQNLAGPYGYTF. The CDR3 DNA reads TGTGCCAGCAGCCAAAATTTGGCGGGACCCTATGGCTACACCTTC.

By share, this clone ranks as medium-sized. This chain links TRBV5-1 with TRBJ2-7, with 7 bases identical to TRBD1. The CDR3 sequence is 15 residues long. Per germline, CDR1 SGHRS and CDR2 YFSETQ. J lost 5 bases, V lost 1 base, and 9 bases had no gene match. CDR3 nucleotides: TGCGCCAGCAGCTTGAGACCCGGGACAGTGGACGAGCAGTACTTC. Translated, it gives CASSLRPGTVDEQYF.

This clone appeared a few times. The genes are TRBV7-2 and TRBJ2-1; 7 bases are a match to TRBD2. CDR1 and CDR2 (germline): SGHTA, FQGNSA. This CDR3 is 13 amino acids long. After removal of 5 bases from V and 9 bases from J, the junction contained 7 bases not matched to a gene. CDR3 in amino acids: CASSPYAGVEQFF. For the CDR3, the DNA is TGTGCCAGCAGCCCTTATGCGGGAGTTGAGCAGTTCTTC. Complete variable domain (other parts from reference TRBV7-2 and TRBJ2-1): GAGVSQSPSNKVTEKGKDVELRCDPISGHTALYWYRQSLGQGLEFLIYFQGNSAPDKSGLPSDRFSAERTGGSVSTLTIQRTQQEDSAVYLCASSPYAGVEQFFGPGTRLTVL.

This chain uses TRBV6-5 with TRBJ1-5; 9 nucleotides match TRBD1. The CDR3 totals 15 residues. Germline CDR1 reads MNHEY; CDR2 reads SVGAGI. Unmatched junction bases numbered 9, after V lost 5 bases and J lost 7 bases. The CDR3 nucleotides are TGTGCCAGCAGTCGGGGGGACAGGGTGAAACAGCCCCAGCATTTT. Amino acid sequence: CASSRGDRVKQPQHF.

This CDR3 reads CASSQSAADNEQFF. The CDR3 region has the DNA TGTGCCAGCAGCCAATCAGCAGCGGACAATGAGCAGTTCTTC. The gene calls are TRBV4-2 and TRBJ2-1; TRBD2 is a possible D gene (5 bases). This CDR3 has 14 amino acids. Germline V gene data show CDR1 as LGHNA and CDR2 as YNFKEQ. Trimming removed 2 bases from V and 5 bases from J, with 10 bases in between.

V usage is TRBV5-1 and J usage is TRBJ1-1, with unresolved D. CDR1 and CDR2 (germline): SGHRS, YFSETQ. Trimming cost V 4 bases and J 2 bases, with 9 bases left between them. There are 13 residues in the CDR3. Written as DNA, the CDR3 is TGCGCCAGCAGCACAACAGTTAACACTGAAGCTTTCTTT. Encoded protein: CASSTTVNTEAFF.

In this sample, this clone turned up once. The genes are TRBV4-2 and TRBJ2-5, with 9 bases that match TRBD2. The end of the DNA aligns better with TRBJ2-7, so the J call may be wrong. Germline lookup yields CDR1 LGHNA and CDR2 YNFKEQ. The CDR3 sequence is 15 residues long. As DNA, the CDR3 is TGTGCCAGCAGCCTCTTCCTAGCGGGACCGTACGAGCAGTACTTC. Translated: CASSLFLAGPYEQYF.

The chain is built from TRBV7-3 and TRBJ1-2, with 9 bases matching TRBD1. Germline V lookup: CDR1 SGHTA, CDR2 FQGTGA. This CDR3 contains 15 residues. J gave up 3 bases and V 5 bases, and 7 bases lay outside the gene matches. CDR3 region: CASSLGQGHHYGYTF. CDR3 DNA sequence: TGTGCCAGCAGCCTCGGACAGGGGCATCACTATGGCTACACCTTC. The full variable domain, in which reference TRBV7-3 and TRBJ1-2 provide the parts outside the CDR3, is GAGVSQTPSNKVTEKGKYVELRCDPISGHTALYWYRQSLGQGPEFLIYFQGTGAADDSGLPNDRFFAVRPEGSVSTLKIQRTERGDSAVYLCASSLGQGHHYGYTFGSGTRLTVV.

The CDR3 sequence is CASGLLYEQYF. DNA of the CDR3: TGTGCTAGTGGTTTACTGTACGAGCAGTACTTC. The chain recombines TRBV12-5 with TRBJ2-7; D gene uncertain. Looked up from germline, CDR1 is LGHNT and CDR2 is FRNRAP. The V end was cut by 3 bases, the J end by 4 bases, with 4 bases between. CDR3 length equals 11 residues.

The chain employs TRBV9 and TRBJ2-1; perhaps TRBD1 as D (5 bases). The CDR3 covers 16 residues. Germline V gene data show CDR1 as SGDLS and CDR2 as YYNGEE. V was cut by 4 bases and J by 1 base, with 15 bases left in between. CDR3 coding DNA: TGTGCCAGCAGCCCCCATGTGGGGCAGTCCTACAATGAGCAGTTCTTC. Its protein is CASSPHVGQSYNEQFF.

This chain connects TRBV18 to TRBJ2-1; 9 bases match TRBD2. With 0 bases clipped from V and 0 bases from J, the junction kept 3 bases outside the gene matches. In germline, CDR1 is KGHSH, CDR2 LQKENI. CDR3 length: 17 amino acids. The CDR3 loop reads CASSPPVAGVSYNEQFF. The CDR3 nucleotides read TGTGCCAGCTCACCACCGGTAGCGGGAGTCTCCTACAATGAGCAGTTCTTC.